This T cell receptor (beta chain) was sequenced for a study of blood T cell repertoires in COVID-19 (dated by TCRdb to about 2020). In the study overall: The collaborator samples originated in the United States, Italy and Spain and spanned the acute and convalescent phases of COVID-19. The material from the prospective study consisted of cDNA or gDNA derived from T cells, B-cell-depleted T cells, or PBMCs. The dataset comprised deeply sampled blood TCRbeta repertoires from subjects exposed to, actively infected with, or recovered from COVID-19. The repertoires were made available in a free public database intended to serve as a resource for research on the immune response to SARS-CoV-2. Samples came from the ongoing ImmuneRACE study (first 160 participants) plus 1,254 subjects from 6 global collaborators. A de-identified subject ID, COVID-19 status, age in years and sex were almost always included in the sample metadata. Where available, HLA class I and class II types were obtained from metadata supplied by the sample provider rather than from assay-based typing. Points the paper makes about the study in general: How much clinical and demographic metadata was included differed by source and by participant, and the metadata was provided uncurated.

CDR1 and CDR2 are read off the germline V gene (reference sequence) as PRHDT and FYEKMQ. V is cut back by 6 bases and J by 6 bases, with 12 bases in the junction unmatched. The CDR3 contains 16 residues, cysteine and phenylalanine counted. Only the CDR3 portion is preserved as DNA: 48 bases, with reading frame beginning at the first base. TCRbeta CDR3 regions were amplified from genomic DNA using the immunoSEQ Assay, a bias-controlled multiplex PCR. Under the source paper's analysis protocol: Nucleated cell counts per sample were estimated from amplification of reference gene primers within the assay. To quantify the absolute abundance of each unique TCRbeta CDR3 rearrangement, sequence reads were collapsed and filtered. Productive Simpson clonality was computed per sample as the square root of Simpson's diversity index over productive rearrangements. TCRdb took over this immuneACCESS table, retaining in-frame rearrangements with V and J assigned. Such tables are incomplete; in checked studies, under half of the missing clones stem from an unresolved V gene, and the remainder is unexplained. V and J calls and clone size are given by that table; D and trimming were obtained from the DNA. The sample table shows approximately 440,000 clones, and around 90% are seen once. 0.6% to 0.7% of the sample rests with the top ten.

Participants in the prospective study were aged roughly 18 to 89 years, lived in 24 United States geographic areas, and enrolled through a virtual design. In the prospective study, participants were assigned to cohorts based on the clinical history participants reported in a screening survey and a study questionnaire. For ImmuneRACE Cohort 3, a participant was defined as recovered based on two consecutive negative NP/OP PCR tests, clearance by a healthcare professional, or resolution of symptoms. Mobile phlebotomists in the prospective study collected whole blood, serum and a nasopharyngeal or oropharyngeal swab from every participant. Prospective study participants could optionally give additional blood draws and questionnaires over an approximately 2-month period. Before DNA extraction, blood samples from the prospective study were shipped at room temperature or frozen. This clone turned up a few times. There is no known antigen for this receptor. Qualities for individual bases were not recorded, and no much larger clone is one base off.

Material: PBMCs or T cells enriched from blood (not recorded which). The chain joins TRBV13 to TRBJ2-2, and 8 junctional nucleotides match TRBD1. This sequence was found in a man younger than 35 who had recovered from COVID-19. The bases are TGTGCCAGCAGATACAGACAGGGGTACCCCCCCGGGGAGCTGTTTTTT. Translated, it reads CASRYRQGYPPGELFF.